A single sample is the source of the 15 T cell receptor beta chains below, sequenced in a study of blood T cell repertoires in COVID-19. TCRdb keeps only in-frame clones here, not all; method: immunoSEQ multiplex PCR. Altogether approximately 440,000 clones are present, approximately 90% being singletons, with the ten largest covering under 0.85%. Source material: PBMCs or T cells enriched from blood (not recorded which). Every receptor here comes from a woman younger than 35 who had recovered from COVID-19.

The chain combines TRBV9 with TRBJ2-3; 8 bases line up with TRBD2. V shed 0 bases, J shed 2 bases, and the junction held 8 bases outside the gene matches. Germline V lookup: CDR1 SGDLS, CDR2 YYNGEE. The CDR3 extends over 17 amino acids. CDR3: CASSVARGGGNTDTQYF. CDR3 sequence (DNA): TGTGCCAGCAGCGTAGCTAGGGGCGGGGGGAACACAGATACGCAGTATTTT.

This chain joins TRBV19 and TRBJ1-5; 7 nucleotides align to TRBD1. Germline V gives CDR1 LNHDA, CDR2 SQIVND (reference sequence). J lost 5 bases, V lost 1 base, and 5 bases had no gene match. CDR3 length: 15 amino acids. The CDR3 protein is CASSIGGGRDQPQHF. CDR3 in DNA: TGTGCCAGTAGTATAGGAGGGGGCCGAGATCAGCCCCAGCATTTT.

The chain couples TRBV15 to TRBJ1-2, with TRBD1 matching 10 bases. Trimming removed 1 base from V and 0 bases from J; junction bases left unmatched: 2. This CDR3 comprises 16 residues. Per germline, CDR1 LNHNV and CDR2 YYDKDF (reference sequence). CDR3 sequence (DNA): TGTGCCACCAGCAGAGTGGGGACAGGGGCTAACTATGGCTACACCTTC. Its protein is CATSRVGTGANYGYTF.

V and J are TRBV19 and TRBJ2-7; TRBD2 matches at 15 bases. J was trimmed by 3 bases and V by 2 bases; bases with no gene match: 11. CDR1 and CDR2 from the germline V gene are LNHDA and SQIVND (reference sequence). The CDR3 covers 19 residues. The CDR3 loop reads CASSIKGTSGGSDLYEQYF. The CDR3 DNA reads TGTGCCAGTAGTATAAAGGGGACTAGCGGGGGGTCTGACCTCTACGAGCAGTACTTC.

The CDR3 DNA sequence: TGTGCCAGCAGCCCCACAGCGGGGGGGCCTCAAGAGACCCAGTACTTC. Amino acid sequence: CASSPTAGGPQETQYF. The V call is TRBV7-9, the J call TRBJ2-5, with TRBD2 matching 10 bases. In germline, CDR1 is SEHNR, CDR2 FQNEAQ (reference sequence). The J segment lost 2 bases and the V segment lost 5 bases, leaving 8 bases of the junction unmatched. This CDR3 region has 16 residues.

The chain links TRBV13 to TRBJ2-7; 7 bases match TRBD1. Germline CDR1 PRHDT, CDR2 FYEKMQ (reference sequence). Trimming took 0 bases from V and 3 from J; bases not matched to a gene: 2. The CDR3 extends over 14 amino acids. CDR3 DNA: TGTGCCAGCAGCTTAGGCCCAGGGGGCTACGAGCAGTACTTC. This gives the protein CASSLGPGGYEQYF. The whole variable domain, remainder taken from reference TRBV13 and TRBJ2-7, is AAGVIQSPRHLIKEKRETATLKCYPIPRHDTVYWYQQGPGQDPQFLISFYEKMQSDKGSIPDRFSAQQFSDYHSELNMSSLELGDSALYFCASSLGPGGYEQYFGPGTRLTVT.

V usage is TRBV3-1 (or the pseudogene TRBV3-2) and J usage is TRBJ2-7; 9 nucleotides align to TRBD2. There are 15 residues in the CDR3. The germline V gene encodes CDR1 LGHDT and CDR2 YNNKEL (reference sequence). Trimming removed 0 bases from V and 6 bases from J; junction bases left unmatched: 6. The CDR3 nucleotides are TGTGCCAGCAGCCAAGATACCCTAGCGGGACGCGAGCAGTACTTC. The encoded protein is CASSQDTLAGREQYF.

J is TRBJ1-2 and V is TRBV30, with no clear D. The CDR3 runs 14 residues. Germline CDR1 and CDR2: GTSNPN and SVGIG (reference sequence). The V and J ends lost 0 bases and 4 bases respectively, with 12 bases between them. CDR3 sequence (DNA): TGTGCCTGGAGTGTACGAGGGTTCCTCTATGGCTACACCTTC. It specifies CAWSVRGFLYGYTF.

The genes are TRBV6-4 and TRBJ2-6; 8 bases agree with TRBD1. Looked up from germline, CDR1 is MRHNA and CDR2 is SNTAGT. J gave up 2 bases and V 6 bases, and 3 bases lay outside the gene matches. The length of the CDR3 is 15 residues. The CDR3 nucleotides read TGTGCCAGCAGCGAGACAGGGGCTGGGGCCAACGTCCTGACTTTC. Its protein is CASSETGAGANVLTF.

The V call is TRBV18, the J call TRBJ2-5, with TRBD2 matching over 8 bases. V was pared by 3 bases and J by 4 bases, with 10 bases of the junction left unmatched. The CDR3 extends over 16 amino acids. Germline CDR1 is KGHSH and CDR2 is LQKENI. CDR3 loop: CASSPLTGGLGETQYF. DNA for the CDR3: TGTGCCAGCTCACCGCTAACGGGGGGGCTCGGAGAGACCCAGTACTTC.

The V gene is TRBV7-2, the J gene TRBJ2-3; 9 bases line up with TRBD2. The CDR3 sequence is 16 residues long. V was pared by 5 bases and J by 0 bases, with 6 bases of the junction left unmatched. The V gene's germline CDR1 is SGHTA and CDR2 FQGNSA. CDR3 DNA sequence: TGTGCCAGCAGCCTTGTAGCGGGGGTGAGCACAGATACGCAGTATTTT. It yields the protein CASSLVAGVSTDTQYF.

The J gene is TRBJ1-5, the V gene TRBV12-5; D is undetermined. Looked up from germline, CDR1 is LGHNT and CDR2 is FRNRAP. The CDR3 totals 12 residues. V lost 2 bases and J lost 9, with 8 bases in between. CDR3 sequence: CASGLSTSPQHF. CDR3 DNA sequence: TGTGCTAGTGGTTTGTCAACTTCGCCCCAGCATTTT.

The V gene is TRBV6-5, the J gene TRBJ1-3; 9 bases agree with TRBD1. This CDR3 has 14 amino acids. Germline values: CDR1 MNHEY, CDR2 SVGAGI. The V gene end was trimmed by 6 bases and the J gene end by 2 bases; junction bases not matched to a gene: 2. The DNA for the CDR3 is TGTGCCAGCAGGCGGGACAGGGCTGGAAACACCATATATTTT. The encoded protein is CASRRDRAGNTIYF.

The CDR3 is CASGEQGRNYGYTF. The DNA for the CDR3 is TGTGCCAGCGGGGAACAGGGAAGGAACTATGGCTACACCTTC. The V gene is TRBV28, the J gene TRBJ1-2, with D perhaps TRBD1 (6 bases). Trimming cost V 8 bases and J 2 bases, with 15 bases left between them. The CDR3 has 14 residues. Germline V gives CDR1 MDHEN, CDR2 SYDVKM.

The CDR3 DNA sequence: TGTGCCAGCACCTCCCCGGTGCCGATCTATGGCTACACCTTC. Amino acid sequence: CASTSPVPIYGYTF. V is TRBV6-4 and J is TRBJ1-2; D is undetermined. CDR1 is MRHNA, CDR2 SNTAGT, per germline. This CDR3 region has 14 residues. V was trimmed by 7 bases and J by 4 bases, leaving 16 bases between them.